Sequencing of this T cell receptor beta chain was carried out in a study of CD8 T cells in ankylosing spondylitis. Study-wide results and caveats: It appeared that ankylosing spondylitis blood was characterized by a TCR beta motif of fewer than 10 highly homologous variants.

Library preparation for TCR beta used quantitative 5'-RACE with molecular barcodes. Via MiXCR, TCRdb re-called the 5' RACE reads, giving one row per CDR3 protein. Of hundreds of thousands of distinct CDR3 sequences detected, about 12% appear once; the ten largest clones hold under 0.6%. Between the trimmed V and J ends, which lost 6 bases and 0 bases, there was a span of 21 bases. The CDR3 contains 17 residues. Germline V gives CDR1 KGHSH, CDR2 LQKENI. Ten or more counts support this clonotype. Antigen unknown. The chain has TRBV18 and TRBJ2-7; D not resolved. The specimen sequenced was blood, either unsorted or a sorted T cell fraction (not recorded which). The TCR was taken from a male donor with ankylosing spondylitis. This CDR3 is CASSKMWGSRDSYEQYF. The DNA for the CDR3 is TGTGCCAGCTCCAAAATGTGGGGTTCTCGTGACTCCTACGAGCAGTACTTC. Full variable domain (rest looked up from reference TRBV18 and TRBJ2-7): NAGVMQNPRHLVRRRGQEARLRCSPMKGHSHVYWYRQLPEEGLKFMVYLQKENIIDESGMPKERFSAEFPKEGPSILRIQQVVRGDSAAYFCASSKMWGSRDSYEQYFGPGTRLTVT.